The TCR beta chain described here comes from a study of blood T cell repertoires in COVID-19. About the study: The samples span acute and convalescent COVID-19 from the United States, Italy and Spain. T cells, B-cell-depleted T cells, or PBMCs provided the cDNA or gDNA that served as material.

J was trimmed by 9 bases and V by 3 bases; bases with no gene match: 8. CDR1 is SGDLS and CDR2 is YYNGEE in the germline V gene. This CDR3 contains 16 residues. Source study methods: Amplification with reference gene primers provided the estimates of nucleated cell counts. Generated by immunoSEQ multiplex PCR, the TCRdb table keeps only in-frame clones and is missing some. V, J and clone size are those of that table, while D and trimming were read from the DNA. The table has about 36,000 clones, 70% to 90% seen once. The sequencing sample was made of peripheral blood. This sequence was found in a human donor in a cohort sampled during active COVID-19. The gene calls are TRBV9 and TRBJ2-1; 14 bases align to TRBD2. CDR3 DNA sequence: TGTGCCAGCAGCGCCCGACTAGCGGGGGGGCCCACTGAGCAGTTCTTC. Its protein product is CASSARLAGGPTEQFF.